This record covers a single T cell receptor beta chain. Peripheral blood came from all dose cohorts at three timepoints. This entry is derived from a study of OX40 agonist ivuxolimab in advanced cancers. Study information: Ivuxolimab is an agonistic anti-OX40 (CD134) antibody, and patients were treated with it. The study enrolled dose-escalation patients with hepatocellular carcinoma, melanoma, renal cell or head and neck cancer. The study reported partial responses in three patients: one hepatocellular carcinoma, two cutaneous melanoma.

Losses at the gene ends were 5 bases for V and 4 bases for J; bases not matched to a gene: 9. The germline CDR1 and CDR2 sequences are KGHSH and LQKENI. This CDR3 is built from 16 residues. The table came from immunoSEQ multiplex PCR; TCRdb's copy has only in-frame clones and leaves some out. The sample lists over 55,000 clones, approximately 89% occurring once. The sample consisted of CD4+ or CD8+ T cells sorted from blood, taken in a trial of the OX40 agonist ivuxolimab. The TCR sequence derives from an adult with an advanced solid tumor such as melanoma, head and neck, liver or kidney cancer. The chain joins TRBV18 to TRBJ2-1; 9 bases agree with TRBD1. The CDR3: CASSAGTGNFYNEQFF. CDR3 nucleotide sequence: TGTGCCAGCTCAGCCGGGACAGGGAATTTTTACAATGAGCAGTTCTTC.